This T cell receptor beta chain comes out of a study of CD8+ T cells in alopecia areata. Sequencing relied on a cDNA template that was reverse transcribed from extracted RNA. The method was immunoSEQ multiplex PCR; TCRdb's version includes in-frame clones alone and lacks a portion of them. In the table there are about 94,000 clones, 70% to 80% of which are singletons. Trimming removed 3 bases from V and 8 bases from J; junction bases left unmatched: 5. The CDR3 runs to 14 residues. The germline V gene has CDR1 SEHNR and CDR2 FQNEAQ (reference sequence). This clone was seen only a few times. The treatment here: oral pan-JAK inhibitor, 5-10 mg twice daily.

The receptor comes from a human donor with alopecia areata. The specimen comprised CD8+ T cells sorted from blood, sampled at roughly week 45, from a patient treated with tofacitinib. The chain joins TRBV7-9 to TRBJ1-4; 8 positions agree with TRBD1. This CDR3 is CASSFTGGEEKLFF. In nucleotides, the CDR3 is TGTGCCAGCAGCTTCACAGGGGGGGAAGAAAAACTGTTTTTT.